This record concerns one TCR beta chain sequence. Its antigen remains unidentified. The junction differs from germline at one of its ends, possibly a read error. The sample is drawn from a study of CD8+CD57+ T cells in acquired aplastic anemia. The CDR3 has 13 residues. Per the germline V gene, CDR1 is KGHDR and CDR2 is SFDVKD. It was genomic DNA that served as the template for profiling TCR beta VDJ and CDR3. MiXCR was run by TCRdb on the reads, yielding one entry per CDR3 protein. The data hold 150,000 to 200,000 distinct CDR3 sequences, with roughly 63% observed a single time. Study conclusions and caveats: Roughly 30 was the count of CD8+ CDR3 sequences that patients shared with controls.

V usage is TRBV24-1 and J usage is TRBJ2-1, with 8 bases matching TRBD2. The sample consisted of sorted CD4+, CD8+, or CD8+CD57+ T cells (not recorded which) from PBMCs. The clonotype was recovered from a human donor in good health. CDR3 nucleotide sequence: TGTGCCGCCAGTGTACCGGGAGGGCATGAGCAGTTCTTC. Its translation: CAASVPGGHEQFF.